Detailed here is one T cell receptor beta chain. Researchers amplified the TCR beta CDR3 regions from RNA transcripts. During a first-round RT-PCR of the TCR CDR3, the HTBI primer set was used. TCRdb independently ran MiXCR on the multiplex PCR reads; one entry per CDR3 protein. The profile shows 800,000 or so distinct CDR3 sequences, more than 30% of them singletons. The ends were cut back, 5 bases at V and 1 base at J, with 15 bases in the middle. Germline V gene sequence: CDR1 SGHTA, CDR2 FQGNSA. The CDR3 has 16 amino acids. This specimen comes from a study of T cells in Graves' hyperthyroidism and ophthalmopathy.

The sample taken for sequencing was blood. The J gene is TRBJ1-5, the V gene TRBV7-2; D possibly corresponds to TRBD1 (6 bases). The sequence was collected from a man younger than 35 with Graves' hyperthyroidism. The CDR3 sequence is CASSQDGQRSNQPQHF. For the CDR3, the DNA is TGTGCCAGCAGCCAGGATGGACAGCGAAGCAATCAGCCCCAGCATTTT.